These 27 T cell receptor beta chains were all obtained from the same sample, sequenced in a study of blood T cell repertoires in COVID-19 (dated by TCRdb to between 2020 and 2021). The method behind the library was the immunoSEQ multiplex PCR assay. In TCRdb, the immuneACCESS table is reduced to in-frame sequences with V and J assigned. These tables do not hold every clone; where another copy was compared, an unresolved V gene accounts for under half, and the others remain unexplained. This sample gives tens of thousands of clones in total; approximately 80% of them show up just once. The ten largest account for about 39% of the sample. The source material was peripheral blood. These TCRs come from a man between 65 and 79 years old with active or convalescent COVID-19.

The table lists this clone with a count of one. The V and J genes are TRBV18 and TRBJ2-2; D gene ambiguous. Deletions cut 3 bases from V and 2 bases from J, with 13 bases between. The CDR3 has 16 amino acids. Germline V CDR1 and CDR2: KGHSH, LQKENI. The CDR3, as DNA: TGTGCCAGCTCACCCCTCCCCGCAGGAAACACCGGGGAGCTGTTTTTT. Protein: CASSPLPAGNTGELFF.

The chain uses TRBV5-6 and TRBJ1-4; 7 positions agree with TRBD1. The CDR3 is made up of 16 amino acids. Germline V gene sequence: CDR1 SGHDT, CDR2 YYEEEE. V shed 3 bases, J shed 7 bases, and the junction held 12 bases outside the gene matches. This CDR3 reads CASSSFQFSGGEKLFF. DNA for the CDR3: TGTGCCAGCAGCTCATTCCAGTTTTCAGGGGGTGAAAAACTGTTTTTT.

The chain uses TRBV7-2 and TRBJ1-5; no clear D gene. The CDR3 spans 14 residues. Germline V gene data show CDR1 as SGHTA and CDR2 as FQGNSA. Trimming cost V 4 bases and J 3 bases, with 10 bases left between them. The CDR3 protein is CASSSPGYNQPQHF. CDR3 in DNA: TGTGCCAGCAGCTCCCCGGGGTACAATCAGCCCCAGCATTTT.

J is TRBJ2-2 and V is TRBV5-1, with 7 nucleotides matching TRBD1. This CDR3 contains 16 residues. Germline CDR1 and CDR2: SGHRS and YFSETQ. Trimming removed 4 bases from V and 1 base from J; junction bases left unmatched: 7. The DNA of the CDR3 is TGCGCCAGCAGCGACGCCCGGACAGGGAACACCGGGGAGCTGTTTTTT. Its translation: CASSDARTGNTGELFF.

The rearrangement links TRBV6-2 or TRBV6-3 to TRBJ2-3; the D gene is possibly TRBD2 (5 bases). The CDR3 loop spans 18 amino acids. The germline CDR1 and CDR2 sequences are MNHEY and SVGEGT. Deletions cut 2 bases from V and 0 bases from J, with 18 bases between. CDR3 DNA sequence: TGTGCCAGCAGTTACCATCCGGGATTCAGCCCGAGCACAGATACGCAGTATTTT. Amino acids: CASSYHPGFSPSTDTQYF.

CDR3 bases: TGTGCCAGCAGCGTGCCGGGACAGCAAGAGACCCAGTACTTC. This sequence encodes CASSVPGQQETQYF. The chain carries TRBV7-2 and TRBJ2-5, with 7 positions matching TRBD1. The CDR3 consists of 14 residues. The ends lost 5 bases at V and 2 bases at J; junction bases unmatched: 5. Germline CDR1 and CDR2: SGHTA and FQGNSA.

The rearrangement links TRBV4-1 to TRBJ1-2, with 7 bases identical to TRBD1. There are 18 residues in the CDR3. J was trimmed by 4 bases and V by 4 bases; bases with no gene match: 18. Germline V gene sequence: CDR1 MGHRA, CDR2 YSYEKL. The CDR3 spells CASSPLGTVEDKRYGYTF. Here the CDR3 DNA reads TGCGCCAGCAGCCCCCTTGGGACAGTCGAGGATAAACGCTATGGCTACACCTTC.

This clone was observed a handful of times. The chain couples TRBV7-2 to TRBJ1-2; no clear D. Germline CDR1 reads SGHTA; CDR2 reads FQGNSA. CDR3 length equals 14 residues. Trimming shortened V by 1 base and J by 4 bases, and 10 bases separated the two germline ends. Here the CDR3 DNA reads TGTGCCAGCAGCTTAGAATCGACTATCTATGGCTACACCTTC. Its translation is CASSLESTIYGYTF.

V gene TRBV12-3 or TRBV12-4 combines with J gene TRBJ2-1, with D possibly matching TRBD2 (5 bases). Trimming cost V 3 bases and J 11 bases, with 11 bases left between them. This CDR3 has 12 amino acids. The CDR3 here is CASSFAGEKQFF. The CDR3 region has the DNA TGTGCCAGCAGTTTTGCGGGTGAAAAGCAGTTCTTC.

This clone was recorded a few times. CDR3: CASSSRQPDTQYF. The CDR3 coding sequence is TGTGCCAGCAGTTCAAGACAACCAGATACGCAGTATTTT. This chain links TRBV27 with TRBJ2-3, with D hard to call. Looked up from germline, CDR1 is MNHEY and CDR2 is SMNVEV (reference sequence). The length of the CDR3 is 13 residues. The germline V and J ends were trimmed by 4 bases and 4 bases, with 9 bases remaining between them.

The chain is built from TRBV11-2 and TRBJ2-7; D perhaps matches TRBD1 (6 bases). The V gene lost 3 bases and the J gene lost 3 bases, with 15 bases spanning the gap. This CDR3 comprises 15 residues. Germline V gives CDR1 SGHAT, CDR2 FQNNGV. The CDR3: CASSFQDSPLYEQYF. CDR3 DNA: TGTGCCAGCAGCTTCCAGGACAGCCCTCTCTACGAGCAGTACTTC.

V is TRBV7-2 and J is TRBJ2-1; TRBD2 matches 13 bases. The germline V gene has CDR1 SGHTA and CDR2 FQGNSA. The length of the CDR3 is 18 residues. V was clipped by 2 bases and J by 7 bases; unmatched bases: 11. The CDR3 loop is CASSLNNPGLAGKNEQFF. CDR3 in DNA: TGTGCCAGCAGCTTAAATAATCCGGGACTAGCGGGGAAGAATGAGCAGTTCTTC. The whole variable domain, filled in from reference TRBV7-2 and TRBJ2-1, reads GAGVSQSPSNKVTEKGKDVELRCDPISGHTALYWYRQSLGQGLEFLIYFQGNSAPDKSGLPSDRFSAERTGGSVSTLTIQRTQQEDSAVYLCASSLNNPGLAGKNEQFFGPGTRLTVL.

The rearrangement uses TRBV7-9 and TRBJ1-2; 9 bases align to TRBD1. Germline lookup yields CDR1 SEHNR and CDR2 FQNEAQ (reference sequence). V trimming: 0 bases; J trimming: 9 bases; junction bases outside the gene matches: 8. The length of the CDR3 is 15 residues. The CDR3 DNA is TGTGCCAGCAGCTTAGCGGTGACAGGGGGAATCAGCTACACCTTC. Translating it yields CASSLAVTGGISYTF.

The chain links TRBV12-3 or TRBV12-4 to TRBJ1-4, with D perhaps TRBD1 (6 bases). V gave up 6 bases and J gave up 4 bases, with 9 bases separating them. The CDR3 extends over 13 amino acids. The CDR3 spells CASRGDNNEKLFF. CDR3 DNA sequence: TGTGCCAGCAGGGGGGACAATAATGAAAAACTGTTTTTT.

CDR3 residues: CASRGLSPYNEQFF. CDR3 in DNA: TGTGCCAGCAGAGGACTATCGCCCTACAATGAGCAGTTCTTC. The chain combines TRBV25-1 with TRBJ2-1, with TRBD2 as a possible D gene (6 bases). This CDR3 contains 14 residues. Germline CDR1 reads MGHDK; CDR2 reads SYGVNS. The V gene lost 6 bases and the J gene lost 2 bases, with 11 bases spanning the gap.

The chain has TRBV7-9 and TRBJ2-7; D uncertain. The CDR3 loop spans 13 amino acids. Germline CDR1 reads SEHNR; CDR2 reads FQNEAQ (reference sequence). V was cut by 2 bases and J by 6 bases, with 11 bases left in between. The CDR3 loop reads CASSLSSRAEQYF. CDR3 bases: TGTGCCAGCAGCTTATCGTCTCGCGCCGAGCAGTACTTC.

V and J are TRBV9 and TRBJ2-1; 7 bases agree with TRBD1. CDR3 length: 14 amino acids. V trimming: 0 bases; J trimming: 9 bases; junction bases outside the gene matches: 6. Germline CDR1 is SGDLS and CDR2 is YYNGEE. The CDR3 DNA sequence: TGTGCCAGCAGCGTAGGGGACAGTCGAGGTGAGCAGTTCTTC. It specifies CASSVGDSRGEQFF. The variable domain in full, completed from reference TRBV9 and TRBJ2-1, reads DSGVTQTPKHLITATGQRVTLRCSPRSGDLSVYWYQQSLDQGLQFLIQYYNGEERAKGNILERFSAQQFPDLHSELNLSSLELGDSALYFCASSVGDSRGEQFFGPGTRLTVL.

The chain has TRBV7-2 and TRBJ2-7; 7 nucleotides match TRBD2. V shed 2 bases and J 0 bases; nucleotides not matched to a gene: 7. This CDR3 has 16 amino acids. Germline CDR1 is SGHTA and CDR2 is FQGNSA. The chain's CDR3 is CASSLRLGEGSYEQYF. The CDR3 region has the DNA TGTGCCAGCAGCTTAAGATTAGGGGAGGGCTCCTACGAGCAGTACTTC.

The chain is built from TRBV30 and TRBJ2-3; TRBD1 might be the D (5 bases). The CDR3 extends over 15 amino acids. With 0 bases removed from V and 1 base from J, the gap between germline ends came to 11 bases. Germline V CDR1 and CDR2: GTSNPN, SVGIG (reference sequence). This CDR3 reads CAWSVPRVGTDTQYF. The CDR3, as DNA: TGTGCCTGGAGTGTACCCAGGGTGGGCACAGATACGCAGTATTTT.

The chain is built from TRBV19 and TRBJ1-1; weak D call: TRBD1 (6 bases). The CDR3 is 13 residues long. V lost 7 bases and J 1 base, leaving 10 bases between the germline ends. The germline CDR1 and CDR2 sequences are LNHDA and SQIVND (reference sequence). CDR3 nucleotide sequence: TGTGCCAGTACCGACAGGCAGAACACTGAAGCTTTCTTT. Protein product: CASTDRQNTEAFF.

This clone has ten or more counts. The chain is built from TRBV11-3 and TRBJ1-3; 11 bases fit TRBD1. The V gene's germline CDR1 is SGHNT and CDR2 YENEEA. This CDR3 has 16 amino acids. Germline trimming cut 6 bases from V and 2 bases from J; bases unmatched to any gene: 6. In nucleotides, the CDR3 is TGTGCCAGCAGTTCCCCGGGACAGGGGGCTGGAAACACCATATATTTT. It encodes CASSSPGQGAGNTIYF.

This clone was observed once. The chain couples TRBV11-3 to TRBJ1-1; 7 bases align to TRBD1. The CDR3 is made up of 14 amino acids. Germline-derived CDR1 and CDR2 are SGHNT and YENEEA. V lost 2 bases, J lost 3 bases, and 3 bases stayed unmatched. The CDR3 reads CASSLSGGYTEAFF. DNA of the CDR3: TGTGCCAGCAGCTTATCAGGGGGTTACACTGAAGCTTTCTTT. The full variable domain, completed using reference TRBV11-3 and TRBJ1-1, is EAGVVQSPRYKIIEKKQPVAFWCNPISGHNTLYWYLQNLGQGPELLIRYENEEAVDDSQLPKDRFSAERLKGVDSTLKIQPAELGDSAVYLCASSLSGGYTEAFFGQGTRLTVV.

This chain joins TRBV19 and TRBJ1-2; 12 nucleotides match TRBD1. Germline lookup yields CDR1 LNHDA and CDR2 SQIVND (reference sequence). This CDR3 region has 15 residues. J was trimmed by 7 bases and V by 10 bases; bases with no gene match: 13. The CDR3 loop reads CATAGGQGAISGYTF. CDR3 DNA sequence: TGTGCCACCGCTGGGGGACAGGGGGCGATTAGTGGCTACACCTTC.

The genes are TRBV6-4 and TRBJ2-2, with unresolved D. Germline values: CDR1 MRHNA, CDR2 SNTAGT. The CDR3 spans 15 residues. V dropped 7 bases and J dropped 4 bases, with 16 bases sitting between them. The CDR3 sequence is CASNGRLRGTGELFF. The CDR3 DNA reads TGTGCCAGCAACGGTCGTTTGCGAGGCACCGGGGAGCTGTTTTTT.

This chain joins TRBV13 and TRBJ1-1; no clear D gene. The CDR3 is made up of 15 amino acids. Germline V gives CDR1 PRHDT, CDR2 FYEKMQ (reference sequence). The V gene lost 3 bases and the J gene lost 8 bases, with 19 bases spanning the gap. CDR3 sequence reads: CASSFGNRWEGEAFF. The CDR3 DNA follows: TGTGCCAGCAGCTTTGGTAATCGTTGGGAGGGAGAAGCTTTCTTT.

CDR3 nucleotide sequence: TGTGCCAGCAGTGTGGACAGGGTGGGGGAGCAGTACTTC. This gives the protein CASSVDRVGEQYF. This chain uses TRBV12-3 or TRBV12-4 with TRBJ2-7, with TRBD1 identical over 8 bases. The length of the CDR3 is 13 residues. Unmatched junction bases numbered 7, after V lost 5 bases and J lost 7 bases.

The rearrangement joins TRBV3-1 (or the pseudogene TRBV3-2) to TRBJ2-5; 10 positions agree with TRBD2. Germline values: CDR1 LGHDT, CDR2 YNNKEL (reference sequence). Trimming at V came to 4 bases and at J to 5 bases, leaving 10 bases not matched to a gene. CDR3 length equals 16 residues. This CDR3 is CASSLIQLAGRETQYF. For the CDR3, the DNA is TGTGCCAGCAGCCTGATCCAACTAGCGGGACGGGAGACCCAGTACTTC.